A single T cell receptor (beta chain) is shown here with its context. What it binds is not known. The J segment lost 5 bases and the V segment lost 0 bases, leaving 9 bases of the junction unmatched. The CDR3 totals 17 residues. Germline V gene lookup returns CDR1 MGHRA and CDR2 YSYEKL. This sample was included in a study of siplizumab effects on memory and regulatory T cells. Study outcomes and limitations: Unstimulated subset assignment was obtained for only a minor fraction of alloreactive clones. Naive T cells seemed more diverse than memory cells and seemed major alloresponse contributors. Neither a naive nor a memory phenotype was assignable to roughly 80-95% of proliferating CD4+ or CD8+ clones.

The method was immunoSEQ multiplex PCR; TCRdb's version includes in-frame clones alone and lacks a portion of them. There are roughly 110,000 clones in the sample; about 93% occur only once, and around 0.15% lies in the top ten. The gene calls are TRBV4-1 and TRBJ2-3; TRBD2 matches 9 bases. This receptor was identified in a human donor in good health. Sequences were obtained from non-Treg CD4+ T cells sorted from blood. The chain's CDR3 is CASSQDGAGGPKDTQYF. Written as DNA, the CDR3 is TGCGCCAGCAGCCAAGATGGGGCGGGGGGGCCAAAAGATACGCAGTATTTT.